This TCR beta chain was identified during a study of blood T cells in healthy people across ages. The table lists this clonotype with a few counts. The authors ran a second PCR of 7 to 11 cycles using a sample-barcoded 5' primer and a J-beta primer mix. TCRdb recomputed calls from the 5' RACE reads with MiXCR, one row per CDR3 protein. The repertoire holds about 930,000 distinct CDR3 sequences, roughly 29% seen once, with roughly 10% in the top ten. These sequences were also reported in another study, on T cells of mothers and their children.

Material: blood. This TCR derives from a woman in her 40s in good health.

The CDR3 protein is CSARTISYRQANYGYTF. CDR3 DNA sequence: TGCAGTGCTAGAACGATCAGTTATCGACAGGCTAACTATGGCTACACCTTC. The V gene is TRBV20-1, the J gene TRBJ1-2; D may be TRBD1 (6 bases). Germline CDR1 and CDR2: DFQATT and SNEGSKA (reference sequence). Deletions cut 2 bases from V and 0 bases from J, with 19 bases between. The CDR3 consists of 17 residues.